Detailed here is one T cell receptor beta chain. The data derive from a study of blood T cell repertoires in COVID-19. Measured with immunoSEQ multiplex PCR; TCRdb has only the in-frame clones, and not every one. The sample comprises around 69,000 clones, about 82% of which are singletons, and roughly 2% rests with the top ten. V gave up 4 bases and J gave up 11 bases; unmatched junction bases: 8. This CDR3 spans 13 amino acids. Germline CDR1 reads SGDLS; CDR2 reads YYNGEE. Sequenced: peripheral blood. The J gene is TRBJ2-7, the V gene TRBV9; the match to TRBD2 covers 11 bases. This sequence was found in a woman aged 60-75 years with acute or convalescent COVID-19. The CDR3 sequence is CASSPTSGLAEYF. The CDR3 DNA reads TGTGCCAGCAGCCCTACCTCGGGACTAGCGGAGTACTTC.